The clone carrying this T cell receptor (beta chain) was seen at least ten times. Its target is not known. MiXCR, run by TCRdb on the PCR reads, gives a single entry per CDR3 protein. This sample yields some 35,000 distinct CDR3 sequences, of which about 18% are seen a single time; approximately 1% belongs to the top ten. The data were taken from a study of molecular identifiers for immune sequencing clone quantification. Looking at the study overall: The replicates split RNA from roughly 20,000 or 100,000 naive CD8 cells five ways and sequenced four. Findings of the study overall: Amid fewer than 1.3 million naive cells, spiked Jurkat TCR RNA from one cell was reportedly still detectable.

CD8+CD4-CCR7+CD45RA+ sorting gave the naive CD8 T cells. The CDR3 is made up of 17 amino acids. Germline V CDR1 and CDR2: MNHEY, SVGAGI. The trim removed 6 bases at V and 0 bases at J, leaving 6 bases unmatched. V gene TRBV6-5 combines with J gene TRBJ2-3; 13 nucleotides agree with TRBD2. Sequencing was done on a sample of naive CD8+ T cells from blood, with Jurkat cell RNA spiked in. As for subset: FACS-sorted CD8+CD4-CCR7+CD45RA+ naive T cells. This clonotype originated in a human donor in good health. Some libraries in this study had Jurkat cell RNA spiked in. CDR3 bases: TGTGCCAGCAGCCTGGGACTAGCGGGGTCTAGCACAGATACGCAGTATTTT. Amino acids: CASSLGLAGSSTDTQYF.